This TCR beta chain appears in the sequencing data of a study of long-term antiretroviral therapy in people with HIV. Researchers ran immunoSEQ v3.0 at survey level. Measured with immunoSEQ multiplex PCR; TCRdb has only the in-frame clones, and not every one. The sample carries 25,000 to 30,000 clones, approximately 90% recorded once. The CDR3 runs to 14 residues. The V and J ends lost 0 bases and 6 bases respectively, with 13 bases between them. Germline CDR1 reads SGHRS; CDR2 reads YFSETQ. This TCR derives from a man aged 45-65 years with HIV. The rearrangement links TRBV5-1 to TRBJ2-7; TRBD2 might be the D (5 bases). Sequenced here: unsorted PBMCs, sampled 3.2 years before starting antiretroviral therapy. In nucleotides, the CDR3 is TGCGCCAGCAGCTTGGGAGGCGCGGGTCCCGAGCAGTACTTC. Translation: CASSLGGAGPEQYF.